This T cell receptor (beta chain) was sequenced during a study of siplizumab effects on memory and regulatory T cells. About this clone: The antigen remains unidentified.

The CDR3 has 13 residues. The V gene's germline CDR1 is SQVTM and CDR2 ANQGSEA. Trimming cost V 7 bases and J 4 bases; bases outside gene matches: 10. The assay was immunoSEQ multiplex PCR, and TCRdb's table has in-frame clones only and misses some. The sample consists of 9,000 to 13,000 clones, more than 35% of them appearing once. Kept together in coculture, the mixed lymphocyte reaction cells spent 6 days at 37°C. The sequence was collected from a human donor in good health; the cells came from an allogeneic mixed lymphocyte reaction. Material for sequencing was CFSE-low (dividing) CD8+ T cells sorted from an allogeneic mixed lymphocyte reaction. J is TRBJ2-7 and V is TRBV29-1; TRBD1 agrees at 7 bases. This chain's CDR3 is CSAGEGARYEQYF. CDR3 DNA: TGCAGCGCAGGAGAGGGGGCGCGTTACGAGCAGTACTTC.